The 20 T cell receptor beta chains below were found in one sample sequenced in a study of T-cell memory formation after mild COVID-19. In TCRdb, the 5' RACE reads were re-called with MiXCR into one record per CDR3 protein. The data hold approximately 40,000 distinct CDR3 sequences, with roughly 11% observed a single time. Material for sequencing was PBMCs or a T cell subset sorted from them (not recorded which). The receptors derive from a man between 18 and 35 years old who had mild COVID-19 (a few samples of this study predate the infection). Cell type and time point are not known.

This clonotype occurred many times. The chain links TRBV6-6 to TRBJ1-1; D uncertain. CDR3 length: 16 amino acids. Trimming took 2 bases from V and 0 from J, leaving 13 bases between them. Germline V gives CDR1 MNHNY, CDR2 SVGAGI (reference sequence). The CDR3 protein is CASSYDGGLMNTEAFF. CDR3 nucleotides: TGTGCCAGCAGTTACGATGGAGGGCTCATGAACACTGAAGCTTTCTTT.

This clonotype was seen repeatedly, ten times or more. The rearrangement links TRBV6-1 to TRBJ2-5; 8 nucleotides line up with TRBD2. Trimming removed 0 bases from V and 3 bases from J; junction bases left unmatched: 6. The CDR3 covers 16 residues. Germline CDR1 is MNHNS and CDR2 is SASEGT. The CDR3 spells CASSEAIGSGEETQYF. The CDR3 bases are TGTGCCAGCAGTGAAGCGATCGGTAGCGGGGAAGAGACCCAGTACTTC.

Ten or more counts support this clonotype. The chain joins TRBV5-1 to TRBJ2-7; 10 bases are shared with TRBD2. V shed 2 bases and J 2 bases; nucleotides not matched to a gene: 4. Germline loops: CDR1 SGHRS, CDR2 YFSETQ. This CDR3 contains 15 residues. In DNA, the CDR3 is TGCGCCAGCAGCTTCGGTAGCGGGGGGACCTACGAGCAGTACTTC. It encodes CASSFGSGGTYEQYF.

This clonotype was counted ten times or more. This rearrangement joins TRBV7-6 to TRBJ2-3; D remains ambiguous. The V and J ends lost 6 bases and 0 bases respectively, with 7 bases between them. Germline V lookup: CDR1 SGHVS, CDR2 FNYEAQ. The CDR3 has 13 amino acids. This chain's CDR3 is CASSPTSTDTQYF. Written as DNA, the CDR3 is TGTGCCAGCAGTCCCACTAGCACAGATACGCAGTATTTT.

This clonotype has ten or more counts. The chain is built from TRBV20-1 and TRBJ2-3, with a tentative D call TRBD1 (5 bases). The CDR3 consists of 12 residues. V dropped 6 bases and J dropped 0 bases, with 7 bases sitting between them. CDR1 and CDR2 from the germline V gene are DFQATT and SNEGSKA (reference sequence). The CDR3: CSARQSTDTQYF. The CDR3 DNA sequence: TGCAGTGCCCGACAGAGCACAGATACGCAGTATTTT.

In its sample, this clonotype was seen many times. The chain has TRBV3-1 and TRBJ2-7, with D tentatively TRBD2 (7 bases). V gave up 4 bases and J gave up 4 bases, with 20 bases separating them. Germline assignment: CDR1 LGHDT and CDR2 YNNKEL (reference sequence). The CDR3 totals 16 residues. This chain's CDR3 is CASSPLGGGGLYEQYF. CDR3 coding DNA: TGTGCCAGCAGCCCGCTCGGGGGCGGGGGCCTTTACGAGCAGTACTTC.

In its sample, this clonotype was seen many times. The chain links TRBV20-1 to TRBJ2-5, with D possibly matching TRBD2 (5 bases). The germline gives CDR1 DFQATT, CDR2 SNEGSKA (reference sequence). Deletions cut 0 bases from V and 1 base from J, with 6 bases between. The CDR3 spans 13 residues. CDR3 sequence (DNA): TGCAGTGCTAGAGATCTAGCCCAAGAGACCCAGTACTTC. It encodes CSARDLAQETQYF.

The V and J genes are TRBV2 and TRBJ2-1, with 10 bases identical to TRBD2. Germline CDR1 is SNHLY and CDR2 is FYNNEI. J gave up 7 bases and V 7 bases, and 4 bases lay outside the gene matches. The length of the CDR3 is 13 residues. The CDR3: CASTSGGANEQFF. CDR3 sequence (DNA): TGTGCCAGCACAAGCGGGGGGGCTAATGAGCAGTTCTTC.

This clonotype was recorded at least ten times. The chain's CDR3 is CASSQEPGQGVIGTDTQYF. DNA of the CDR3: TGCGCCAGCAGCCAAGAGCCGGGACAGGGGGTTATTGGCACAGATACGCAGTATTTT. This chain uses TRBV4-1 with TRBJ2-3; 11 nucleotides line up with TRBD1. V lost 0 bases, J lost 1 base, and 9 bases stayed unmatched. The germline CDR1 and CDR2 sequences are MGHRA and YSYEKL. This CDR3 comprises 19 residues.

Sample share makes this clonotype medium-sized. The chain joins TRBV24-1 to TRBJ2-2; 7 bases are shared with TRBD2. The CDR3 is 15 residues long. The germline V gene encodes CDR1 KGHDR and CDR2 SFDVKD. V was pared by 9 bases and J by 4 bases, with 10 bases of the junction left unmatched. CDR3: CATAPYGGITGELFF. CDR3 nucleotide sequence: TGTGCCACCGCGCCCTACGGGGGGATCACCGGGGAGCTGTTTTTT.

This clonotype has only a few counts. The gene calls are TRBV5-6 and TRBJ2-7, with 8 positions matching TRBD2. The CDR3 runs 16 residues. Looked up from germline, CDR1 is SGHDT and CDR2 is YYEEEE. V lost 0 bases and J lost 1; bases outside the gene matches: 6. CDR3 coding DNA: TGTGCCAGCAGCTTGGCAGTAGCGGGGATTTCCTACGAGCAGTACTTC. Its translation is CASSLAVAGISYEQYF.

At least ten counts were recorded for this clonotype. The chain has TRBV7-9 and TRBJ2-2; TRBD1 might be the D (6 bases). Germline loops: CDR1 SEHNR, CDR2 FQNEAQ (reference sequence). The CDR3 has 13 amino acids. V lost 5 bases, J lost 8 bases, and 12 bases lay in between. The CDR3 protein is CASSAQGFGELFF. DNA for the CDR3: TGTGCCAGCAGCGCACAGGGTTTTGGGGAGCTGTTTTTT.

This clonotype was detected ten times or more. The genes are TRBV7-9 and TRBJ1-5; tentatively, D is TRBD1 (6 bases). V was pared by 1 base and J by 7 bases, with 17 bases between. Germline values: CDR1 SEHNR, CDR2 FQNEAQ (reference sequence). This CDR3 is 16 amino acids long. This CDR3 reads CASSLDTGATGQPQHF. The CDR3 DNA sequence: TGTGCCAGCAGCTTAGACACGGGGGCTACCGGGCAGCCCCAGCATTTT.

This clonotype was counted a few times. J is TRBJ1-1 and V is TRBV6-1; D possibly corresponds to TRBD1 (5 bases). This CDR3 has 13 residues. Germline V gene sequence: CDR1 MNHNS, CDR2 SASEGT. V gave up 10 bases and J gave up 4 bases, with 16 bases separating them. Here the CDR3 DNA reads TGTGCCACCCTCGGGCCCGGGGGCACTGAAGCTTTCTTT. It yields the protein CATLGPGGTEAFF.

There are many counts of this clonotype. The genes are TRBV11-2 and TRBJ2-2; the D gene is possibly TRBD2 (6 bases). Germline V CDR1 and CDR2: SGHAT, FQNNGV. The CDR3 contains 17 residues. V gave up 5 bases and J gave up 4 bases, with 20 bases separating them. CDR3 protein: CASSNLRGGPGTGELFF. Written as DNA, the CDR3 is TGTGCCAGCAGCAACTTGCGGGGAGGCCCGGGCACCGGGGAGCTGTTTTTT.

By sample share, this clonotype is large. The V call is TRBV4-3, the J call TRBJ2-1; 12 bases fit TRBD2. Unmatched junction bases numbered 1, after V lost 0 bases and J lost 4 bases. CDR3 size: 16 residues. CDR1 LGHNA and CDR2 YSLEER come from the germline V gene. The CDR3 coding sequence is TGCGCCAGCAGCCAAGAAACTAGCGGGGGGTACAATGAGCAGTTCTTC. It encodes CASSQETSGGYNEQFF.

This clonotype was counted at least ten times. This sequence joins TRBV6-4 and TRBJ2-3; D call uncertain. V lost 9 bases, J lost 0 bases, and 16 bases lay in between. This CDR3 comprises 15 residues. Looked up from germline, CDR1 is MRHNA and CDR2 is SNTAGT. The CDR3 sequence: CASSKDPGSTDTQYF. The CDR3 DNA reads TGTGCCAGTAGTAAGGACCCGGGTAGCACAGATACGCAGTATTTT.

This clonotype came up many times. The rearrangement joins TRBV12-3 or TRBV12-4 to TRBJ1-4, with D possibly being TRBD1 (6 bases). The CDR3 totals 14 residues. Trimming stripped 4 bases from V and 5 bases from J, with 11 bases between. The CDR3 sequence: CASSWDTRNEKLFF. The CDR3 DNA reads as TGTGCCAGCAGTTGGGACACGAGGAATGAAAAACTGTTTTTT.

In this sample, this clonotype turned up many times. V is TRBV12-3 or TRBV12-4 and J is TRBJ2-4; 7 bases map to TRBD1. V lost 6 bases, J lost 11 bases, and 7 bases stayed unmatched. CDR3 length: 12 residues. CDR3 amino acids: CASSRDSTLQYF. The CDR3 DNA reads as TGTGCCAGCAGCCGGGACAGTACCCTTCAGTACTTC.

In its sample, this clonotype was seen many times. The rearrangement links TRBV5-1 to TRBJ2-3; TRBD1 aligns across 7 bases. In germline, CDR1 is SGHRS, CDR2 YFSETQ. The CDR3 totals 15 residues. J lost 4 bases, V lost 5 bases, and 10 bases had no gene match. In nucleotides, the CDR3 is TGCGCCAGCAGGCGCCGAACAGGGGATGCAGATACGCAGTATTTT. It yields the protein CASRRRTGDADTQYF.